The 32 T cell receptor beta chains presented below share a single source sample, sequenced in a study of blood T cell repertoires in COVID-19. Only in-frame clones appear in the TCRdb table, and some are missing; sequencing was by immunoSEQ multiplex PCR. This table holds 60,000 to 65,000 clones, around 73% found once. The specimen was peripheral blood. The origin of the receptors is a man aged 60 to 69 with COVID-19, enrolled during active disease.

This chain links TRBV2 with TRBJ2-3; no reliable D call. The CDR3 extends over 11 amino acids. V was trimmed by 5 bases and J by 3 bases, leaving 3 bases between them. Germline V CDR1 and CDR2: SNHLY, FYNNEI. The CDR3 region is CASSYTDTQYF. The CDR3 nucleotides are TGTGCCAGCAGTTATACAGATACGCAGTATTTT.

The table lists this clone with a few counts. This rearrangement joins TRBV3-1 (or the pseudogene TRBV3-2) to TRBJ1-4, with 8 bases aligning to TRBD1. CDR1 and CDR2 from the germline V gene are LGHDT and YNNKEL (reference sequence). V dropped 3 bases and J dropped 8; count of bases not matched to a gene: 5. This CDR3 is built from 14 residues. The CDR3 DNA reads TGTGCCAGCAGCCATCAGGGGGCATTGGAAAAACTGTTTTTT. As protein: CASSHQGALEKLFF.

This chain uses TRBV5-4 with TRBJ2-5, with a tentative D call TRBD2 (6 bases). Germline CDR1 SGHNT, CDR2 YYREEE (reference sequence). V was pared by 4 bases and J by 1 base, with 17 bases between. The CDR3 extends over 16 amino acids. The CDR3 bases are TGTGCCAGCAGCCCCGGGGTGGCGGGACCCCAAGAGACCCAGTACTTC. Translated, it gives CASSPGVAGPQETQYF.

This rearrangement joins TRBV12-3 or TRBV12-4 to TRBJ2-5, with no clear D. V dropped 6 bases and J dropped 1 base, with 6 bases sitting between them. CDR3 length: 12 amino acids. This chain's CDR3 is CASSPGQETQYF. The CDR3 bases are TGTGCCAGCAGCCCGGGCCAAGAGACCCAGTACTTC.

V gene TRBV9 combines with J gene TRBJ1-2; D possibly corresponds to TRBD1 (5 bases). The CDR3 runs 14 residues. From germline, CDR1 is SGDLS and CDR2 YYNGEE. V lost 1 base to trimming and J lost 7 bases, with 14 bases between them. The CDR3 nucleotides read TGTGCCAGCAGCGTATCCGGCCAGGGTCGTGGCTACACCTTC. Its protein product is CASSVSGQGRGYTF.

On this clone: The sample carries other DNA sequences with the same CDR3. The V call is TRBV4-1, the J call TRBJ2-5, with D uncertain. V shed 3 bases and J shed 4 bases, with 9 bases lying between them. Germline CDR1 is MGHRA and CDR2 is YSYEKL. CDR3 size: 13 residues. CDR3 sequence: CASSQFGGETQYF. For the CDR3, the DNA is TGCGCCAGCAGCCAGTTCGGCGGAGAGACCCAGTACTTC.

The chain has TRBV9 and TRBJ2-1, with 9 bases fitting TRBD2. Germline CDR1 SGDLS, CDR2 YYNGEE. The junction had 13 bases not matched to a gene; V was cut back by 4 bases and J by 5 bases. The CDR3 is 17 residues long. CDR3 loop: CASSSKAWSSGNNEQFF. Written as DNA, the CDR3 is TGTGCCAGCAGCTCAAAAGCATGGTCTAGCGGGAACAATGAGCAGTTCTTC.

CDR3 nucleotide sequence: TGCGCCAGCAGCTTGGTGGGGGACAGGGTGATCAGCACAGATACGCAGTATTTT. Translated: CASSLVGDRVISTDTQYF. The chain combines TRBV5-1 with TRBJ2-3, with TRBD1 matching over 9 bases. Germline CDR1 SGHRS, CDR2 YFSETQ. The V gene end was trimmed by 0 bases and the J gene end by 0 bases; junction bases not matched to a gene: 8. CDR3 size: 18 residues.

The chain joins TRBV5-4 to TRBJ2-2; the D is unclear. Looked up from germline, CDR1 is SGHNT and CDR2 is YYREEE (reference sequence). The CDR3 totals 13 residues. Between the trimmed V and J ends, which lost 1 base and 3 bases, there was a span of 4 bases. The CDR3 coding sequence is TGTGCCAGCAGCTTGTACTACACCGGGGAGCTGTTTTTT. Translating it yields CASSLYYTGELFF. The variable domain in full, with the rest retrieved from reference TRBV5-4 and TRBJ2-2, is ETGVTQSPTHLIKTRGQQVTLRCSSQSGHNTVSWYQQALGQGPQFIFQYYREEENGRGNFPPRFSGLQFPNYSSELNVNALELDDSALYLCASSLYYTGELFFGEGSRLTVL.

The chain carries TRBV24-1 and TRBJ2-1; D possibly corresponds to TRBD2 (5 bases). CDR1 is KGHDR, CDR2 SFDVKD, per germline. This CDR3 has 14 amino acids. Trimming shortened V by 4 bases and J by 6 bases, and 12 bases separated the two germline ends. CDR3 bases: TGTGCCACCAGTGACGGACGACTACTCAATGAGCAGTTCTTC. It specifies CATSDGRLLNEQFF.

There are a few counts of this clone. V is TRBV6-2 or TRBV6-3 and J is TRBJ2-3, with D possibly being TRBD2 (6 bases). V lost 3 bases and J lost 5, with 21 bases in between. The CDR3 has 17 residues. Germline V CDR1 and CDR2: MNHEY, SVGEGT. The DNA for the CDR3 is TGTGCCAGCAGTTATCCGTTAGTCGGGAGAAGTGTAGATACGCAGTATTTT. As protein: CASSYPLVGRSVDTQYF.

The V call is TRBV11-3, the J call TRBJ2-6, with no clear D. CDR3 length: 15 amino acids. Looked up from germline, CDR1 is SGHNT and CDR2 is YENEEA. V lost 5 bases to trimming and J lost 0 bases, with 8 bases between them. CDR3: CASSAVFSGANVLTF. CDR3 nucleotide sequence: TGTGCCAGCAGCGCAGTATTCTCTGGGGCCAACGTCCTGACTTTC.

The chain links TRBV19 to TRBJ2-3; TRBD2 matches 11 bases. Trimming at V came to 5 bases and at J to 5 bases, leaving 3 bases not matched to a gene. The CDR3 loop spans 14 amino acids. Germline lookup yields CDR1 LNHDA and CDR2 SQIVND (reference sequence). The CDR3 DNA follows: TGTGCCAGTAGTCCGCTAGCGGGGGGAGATACGCAGTATTTT. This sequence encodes CASSPLAGGDTQYF.

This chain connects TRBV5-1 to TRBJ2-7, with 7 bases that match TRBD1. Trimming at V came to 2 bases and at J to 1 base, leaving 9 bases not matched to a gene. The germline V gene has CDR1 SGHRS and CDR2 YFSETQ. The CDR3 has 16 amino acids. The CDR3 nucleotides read TGCGCCAGCAGCTTTAACAGGGGCCAAAATTCCTACGAGCAGTACTTC. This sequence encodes CASSFNRGQNSYEQYF.

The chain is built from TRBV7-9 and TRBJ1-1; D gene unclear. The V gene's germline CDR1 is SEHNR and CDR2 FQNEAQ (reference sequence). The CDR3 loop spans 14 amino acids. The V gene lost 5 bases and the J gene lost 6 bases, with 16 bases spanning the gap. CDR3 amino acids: CASSKDRGAAEAFF. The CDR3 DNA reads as TGTGCCAGCAGCAAAGATCGGGGAGCAGCTGAAGCTTTCTTT.

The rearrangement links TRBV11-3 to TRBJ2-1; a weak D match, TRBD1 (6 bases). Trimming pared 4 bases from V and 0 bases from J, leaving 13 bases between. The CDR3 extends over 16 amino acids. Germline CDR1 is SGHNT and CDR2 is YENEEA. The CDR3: CASSYWTVSSYNEQFF. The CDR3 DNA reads TGTGCCAGCAGCTATTGGACAGTAAGCTCCTACAATGAGCAGTTCTTC.

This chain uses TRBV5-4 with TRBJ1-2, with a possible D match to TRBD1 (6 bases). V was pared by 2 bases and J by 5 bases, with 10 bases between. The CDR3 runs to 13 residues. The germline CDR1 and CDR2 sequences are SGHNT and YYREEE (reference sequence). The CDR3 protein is CASSFGGGYGYTF. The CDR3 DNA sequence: TGTGCCAGCAGCTTTGGGGGCGGGTATGGCTACACCTTC.

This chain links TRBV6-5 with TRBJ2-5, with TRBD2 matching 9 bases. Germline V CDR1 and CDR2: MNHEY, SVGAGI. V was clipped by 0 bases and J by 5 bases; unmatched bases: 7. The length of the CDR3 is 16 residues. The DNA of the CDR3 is TGTGCCAGCAGTTACTCGTTAGCGGGAGTTCTGGAGACCCAGTACTTC. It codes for CASSYSLAGVLETQYF.

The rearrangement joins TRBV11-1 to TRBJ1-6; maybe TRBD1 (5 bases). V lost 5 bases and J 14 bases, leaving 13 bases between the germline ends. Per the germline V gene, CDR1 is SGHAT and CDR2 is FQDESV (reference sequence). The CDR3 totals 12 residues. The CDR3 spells CASSAAGGSLHF. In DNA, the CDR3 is TGTGCCAGCAGCGCCGCGGGGGGATCCCTCCACTTT.

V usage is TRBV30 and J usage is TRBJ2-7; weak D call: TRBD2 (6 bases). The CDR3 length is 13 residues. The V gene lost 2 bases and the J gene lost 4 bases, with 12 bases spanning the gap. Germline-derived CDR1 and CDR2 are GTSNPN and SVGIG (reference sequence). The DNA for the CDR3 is TGTGCCTGGAGTACCGGGACTTCATACGAGCAGTACTTC. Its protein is CAWSTGTSYEQYF.

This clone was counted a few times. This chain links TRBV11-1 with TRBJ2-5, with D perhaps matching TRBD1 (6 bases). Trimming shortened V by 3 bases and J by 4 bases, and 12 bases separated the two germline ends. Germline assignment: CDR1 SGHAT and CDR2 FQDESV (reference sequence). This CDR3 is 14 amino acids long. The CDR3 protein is CASSFGQSGETQYF. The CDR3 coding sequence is TGTGCCAGCAGCTTTGGACAGAGTGGAGAGACCCAGTACTTC.

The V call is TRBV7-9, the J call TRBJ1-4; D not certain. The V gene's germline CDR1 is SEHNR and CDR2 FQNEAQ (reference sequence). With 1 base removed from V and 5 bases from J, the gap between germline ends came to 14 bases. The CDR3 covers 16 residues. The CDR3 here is CASSLGGGGKNEKLFF. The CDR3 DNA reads TGTGCCAGCAGCTTAGGCGGTGGAGGGAAGAATGAAAAACTGTTTTTT. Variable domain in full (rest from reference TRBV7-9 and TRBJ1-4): DTGVSQNPRHKITKRGQNVTFRCDPISEHNRLYWYRQTLGQGPEFLTYFQNEAQLEKSRLLSDRFSAERPKGSFSTLEIQRTEQGDSAMYLCASSLGGGGKNEKLFFGSGTQLSVL.

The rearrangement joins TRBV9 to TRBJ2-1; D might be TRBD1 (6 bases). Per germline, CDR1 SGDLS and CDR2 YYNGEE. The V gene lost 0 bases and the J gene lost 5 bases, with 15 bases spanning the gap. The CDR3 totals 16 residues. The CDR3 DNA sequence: TGTGCCAGCAGCGTAGCGGTAGCTCCAGGGGACAATGAGCAGTTCTTC. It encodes CASSVAVAPGDNEQFF.

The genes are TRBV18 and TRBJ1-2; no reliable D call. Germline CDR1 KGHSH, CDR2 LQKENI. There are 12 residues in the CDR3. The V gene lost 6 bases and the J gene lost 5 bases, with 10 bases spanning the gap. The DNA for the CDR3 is TGTGCCAGCTCCCCGCGCCATTATGGCTACACCTTC. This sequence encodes CASSPRHYGYTF.

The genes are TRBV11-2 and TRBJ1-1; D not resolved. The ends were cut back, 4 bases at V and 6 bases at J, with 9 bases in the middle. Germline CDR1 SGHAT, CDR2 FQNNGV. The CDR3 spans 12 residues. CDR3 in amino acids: CASSSHSSEAFF. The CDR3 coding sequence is TGTGCCAGCAGCTCCCACAGCTCTGAAGCTTTCTTT.

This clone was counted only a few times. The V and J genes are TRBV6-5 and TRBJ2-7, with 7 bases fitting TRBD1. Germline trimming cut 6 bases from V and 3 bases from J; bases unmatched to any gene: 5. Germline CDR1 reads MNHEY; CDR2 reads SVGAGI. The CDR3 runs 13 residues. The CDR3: CASRLGQFYEQYF. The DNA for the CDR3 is TGTGCCAGCAGATTGGGACAGTTCTACGAGCAGTACTTC.

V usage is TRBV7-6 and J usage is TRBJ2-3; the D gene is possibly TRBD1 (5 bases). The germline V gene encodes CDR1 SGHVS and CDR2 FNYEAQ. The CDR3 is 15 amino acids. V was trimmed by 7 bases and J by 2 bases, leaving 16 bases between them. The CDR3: CASTSRGGTTDTQYF. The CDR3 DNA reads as TGTGCCAGCACCTCAAGGGGTGGTACCACAGATACGCAGTATTTT.

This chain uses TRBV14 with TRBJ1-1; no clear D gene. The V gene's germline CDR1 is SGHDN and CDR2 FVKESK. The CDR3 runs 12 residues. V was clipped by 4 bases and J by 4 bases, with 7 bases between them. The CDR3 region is CASSPLATEAFF. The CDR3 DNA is TGTGCCAGCAGCCCTTTAGCCACTGAAGCTTTCTTT.

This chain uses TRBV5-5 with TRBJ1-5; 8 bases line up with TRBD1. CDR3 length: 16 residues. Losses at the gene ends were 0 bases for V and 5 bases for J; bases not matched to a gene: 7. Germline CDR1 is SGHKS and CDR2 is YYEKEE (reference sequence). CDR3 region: CASSLGQGAAHQPQHF. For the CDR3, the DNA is TGTGCCAGCAGCTTGGGTCAGGGGGCCGCCCATCAGCCCCAGCATTTT.

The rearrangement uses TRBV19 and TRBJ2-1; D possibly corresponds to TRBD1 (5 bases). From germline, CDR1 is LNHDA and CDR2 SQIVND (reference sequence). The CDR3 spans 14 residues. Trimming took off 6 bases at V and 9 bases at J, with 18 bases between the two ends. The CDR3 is CASSRQGFPGEQFF. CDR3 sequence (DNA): TGTGCCAGTAGCCGGCAGGGCTTCCCCGGTGAGCAGTTCTTC.

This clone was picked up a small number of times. The CDR3 nucleotides are TGTGCCAGCAGTTCACGCCCCCCGGGGAGCTACGAGCAGTACTTC. Its translation: CASSSRPPGSYEQYF. The gene calls are TRBV28 and TRBJ2-7; weak D call: TRBD2 (5 bases). The CDR3 loop spans 15 amino acids. The V end was cut by 4 bases, the J end by 3 bases, with 16 bases between. The germline V gene encodes CDR1 MDHEN and CDR2 SYDVKM.

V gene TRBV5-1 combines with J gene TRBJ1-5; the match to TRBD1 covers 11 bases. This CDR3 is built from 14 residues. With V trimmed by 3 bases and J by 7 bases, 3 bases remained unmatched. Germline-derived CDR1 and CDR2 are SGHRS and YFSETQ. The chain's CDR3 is CASSWGQGGQPQHF. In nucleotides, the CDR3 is TGCGCCAGCAGCTGGGGACAGGGGGGACAGCCCCAGCATTTT.